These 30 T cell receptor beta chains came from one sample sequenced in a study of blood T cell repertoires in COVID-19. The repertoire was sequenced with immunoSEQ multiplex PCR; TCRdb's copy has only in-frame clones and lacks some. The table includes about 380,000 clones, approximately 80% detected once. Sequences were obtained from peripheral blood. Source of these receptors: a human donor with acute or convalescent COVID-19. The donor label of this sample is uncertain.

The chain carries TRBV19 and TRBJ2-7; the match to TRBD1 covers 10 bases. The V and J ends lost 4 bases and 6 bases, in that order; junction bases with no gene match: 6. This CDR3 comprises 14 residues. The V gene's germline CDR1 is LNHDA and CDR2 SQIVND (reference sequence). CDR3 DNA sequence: TGTGCCAGTAGTAAGGGACAGGGGCTGGGCGAGCAGTACTTC. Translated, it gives CASSKGQGLGEQYF.

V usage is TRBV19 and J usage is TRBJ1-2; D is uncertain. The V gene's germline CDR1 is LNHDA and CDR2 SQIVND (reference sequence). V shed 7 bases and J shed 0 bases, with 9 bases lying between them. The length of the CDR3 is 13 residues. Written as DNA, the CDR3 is TGTGCCAGTACGGACTTAACTAACTATGGCTACACCTTC. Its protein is CASTDLTNYGYTF.

CDR3 protein: CASSQAWTGQNEKLFF. The CDR3 bases are TGTGCCAGCAGCCAGGCCTGGACAGGACAAAATGAAAAACTGTTTTTT. The chain uses TRBV4-2 and TRBJ1-4, with 7 bases lining up with TRBD1. Germline V CDR1 and CDR2: LGHNA, YNFKEQ. Losses at the gene ends were 3 bases for V and 5 bases for J; bases not matched to a gene: 9. The CDR3 is 16 residues long.

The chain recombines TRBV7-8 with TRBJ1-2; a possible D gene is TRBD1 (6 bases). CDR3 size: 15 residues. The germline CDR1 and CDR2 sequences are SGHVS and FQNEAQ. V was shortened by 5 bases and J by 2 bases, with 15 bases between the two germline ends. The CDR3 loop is CASSLLGGQNYGYTF. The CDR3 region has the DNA TGTGCCAGCAGCCTCTTGGGGGGGCAGAACTATGGCTACACCTTC.

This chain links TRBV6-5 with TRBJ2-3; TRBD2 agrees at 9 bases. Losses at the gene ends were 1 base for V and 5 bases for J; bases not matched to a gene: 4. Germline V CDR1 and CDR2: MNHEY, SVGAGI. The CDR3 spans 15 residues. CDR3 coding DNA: TGTGCCAGCAGTTACTTGGGACTAGCATTAGATACGCAGTATTTT. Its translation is CASSYLGLALDTQYF.

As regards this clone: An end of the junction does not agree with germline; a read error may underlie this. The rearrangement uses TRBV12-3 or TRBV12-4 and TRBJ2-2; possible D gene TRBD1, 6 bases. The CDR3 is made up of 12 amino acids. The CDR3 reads CAGRTGYGELFF. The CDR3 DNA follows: TGTGCCGGCAGAACAGGGTATGGGGAGCTGTTTTTT.

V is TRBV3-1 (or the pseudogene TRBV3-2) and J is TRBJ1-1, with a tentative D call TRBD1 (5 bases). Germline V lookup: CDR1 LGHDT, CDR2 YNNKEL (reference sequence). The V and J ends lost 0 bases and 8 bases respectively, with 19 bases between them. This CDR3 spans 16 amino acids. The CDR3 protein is CASSQDLRVGGTEAFF. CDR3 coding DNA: TGTGCCAGCAGCCAAGATCTCCGTGTGGGGGGGACCGAAGCTTTCTTT.

The CDR3, as DNA: TGTGCCAGCAGTGACAGGGTTGGAAACACCATATATTTT. It codes for CASSDRVGNTIYF. The V call is TRBV12-3 or TRBV12-4, the J call TRBJ1-3; 7 bases match TRBD1. With 5 bases clipped from V and 3 bases from J, the junction kept 1 base outside the gene matches. This CDR3 has 13 amino acids.

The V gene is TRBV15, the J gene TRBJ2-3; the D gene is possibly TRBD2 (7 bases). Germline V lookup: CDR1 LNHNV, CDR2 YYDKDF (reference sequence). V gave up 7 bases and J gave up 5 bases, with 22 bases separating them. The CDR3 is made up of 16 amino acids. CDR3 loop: CATIIWRGGARDTQYF. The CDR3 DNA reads TGTGCCACCATAATTTGGAGGGGGGGTGCTCGAGATACGCAGTATTTT.

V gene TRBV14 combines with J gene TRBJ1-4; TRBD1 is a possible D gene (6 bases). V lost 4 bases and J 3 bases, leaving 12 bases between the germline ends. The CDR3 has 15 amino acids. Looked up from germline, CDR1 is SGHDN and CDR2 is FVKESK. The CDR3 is CASSPTGNANEKLFF. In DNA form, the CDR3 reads TGTGCCAGCAGCCCTACAGGGAACGCTAATGAAAAACTGTTTTTT.

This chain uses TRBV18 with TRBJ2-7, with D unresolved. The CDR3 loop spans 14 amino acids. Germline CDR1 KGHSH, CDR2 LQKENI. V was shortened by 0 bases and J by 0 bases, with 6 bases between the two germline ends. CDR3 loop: CASSPPSNSYEQYF. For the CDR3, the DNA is TGTGCCAGCTCACCACCGAGCAACTCCTACGAGCAGTACTTC.

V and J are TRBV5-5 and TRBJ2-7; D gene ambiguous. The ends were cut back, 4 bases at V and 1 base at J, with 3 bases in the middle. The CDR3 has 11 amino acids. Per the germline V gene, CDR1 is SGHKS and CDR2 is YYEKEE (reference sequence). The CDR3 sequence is CASSRSYEQYF. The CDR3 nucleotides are TGTGCCAGCAGCCGTTCCTACGAGCAGTACTTC.

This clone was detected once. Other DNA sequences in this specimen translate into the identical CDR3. The CDR3 here is CASSLQGYGYTF. For the CDR3, the DNA is TGTGCCAGCAGTTTGCAGGGGTATGGCTACACCTTC. The V call is TRBV28, the J call TRBJ1-2; possible D gene TRBD1, 6 bases. Between the trimmed V and J ends, which lost 3 bases and 5 bases, there was a span of 7 bases. Germline V gene lookup returns CDR1 MDHEN and CDR2 SYDVKM. This CDR3 has 12 amino acids.

The CDR3 sequence: CAWSARAGRNYGYTF. The CDR3 DNA sequence: TGTGCCTGGAGTGCCCGAGCGGGGCGGAACTATGGCTACACCTTC. The rearrangement links TRBV30 to TRBJ1-2; possible D gene TRBD1, 5 bases. Trimming removed 1 base at V and 2 bases at J, with 14 bases between. This CDR3 region has 15 residues. CDR1 GTSNPN and CDR2 SVGIG come from the germline V gene (reference sequence).

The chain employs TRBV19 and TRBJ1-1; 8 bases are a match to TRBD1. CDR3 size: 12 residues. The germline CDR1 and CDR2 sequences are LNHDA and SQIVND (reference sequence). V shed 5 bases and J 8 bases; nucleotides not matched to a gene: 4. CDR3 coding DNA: TGTGCCAGTAGTGTCGGGACAGGCGAAGCTTTCTTT. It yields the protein CASSVGTGEAFF.

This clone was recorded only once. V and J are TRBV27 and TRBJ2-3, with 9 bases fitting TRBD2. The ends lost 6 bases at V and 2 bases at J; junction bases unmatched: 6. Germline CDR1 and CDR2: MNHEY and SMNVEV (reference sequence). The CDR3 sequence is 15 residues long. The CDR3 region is CASSVLAGATDTQYF. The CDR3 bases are TGTGCCAGCAGCGTCTTAGCGGGAGCCACAGATACGCAGTATTTT.

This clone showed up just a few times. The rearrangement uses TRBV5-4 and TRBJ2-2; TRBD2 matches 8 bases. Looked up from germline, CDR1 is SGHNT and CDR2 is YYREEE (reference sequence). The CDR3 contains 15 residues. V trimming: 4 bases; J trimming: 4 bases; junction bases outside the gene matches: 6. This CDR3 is CASSTGGLGTGELFF. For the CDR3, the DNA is TGTGCCAGCAGCACGGGGGGGCTGGGCACCGGGGAGCTGTTTTTT. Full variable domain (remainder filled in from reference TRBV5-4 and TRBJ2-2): ETGVTQSPTHLIKTRGQQVTLRCSSQSGHNTVSWYQQALGQGPQFIFQYYREEENGRGNFPPRFSGLQFPNYSSELNVNALELDDSALYLCASSTGGLGTGELFFGEGSRLTVL.

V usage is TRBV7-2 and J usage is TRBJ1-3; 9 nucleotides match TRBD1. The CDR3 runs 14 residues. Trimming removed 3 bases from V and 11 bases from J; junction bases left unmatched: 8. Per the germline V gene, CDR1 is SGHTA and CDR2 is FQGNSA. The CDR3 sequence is CASSFGQGLSAIYF. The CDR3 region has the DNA TGTGCCAGCAGCTTCGGACAGGGGCTTAGCGCCATATATTTT. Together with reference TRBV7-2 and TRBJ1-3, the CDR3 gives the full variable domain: GAGVSQSPSNKVTEKGKDVELRCDPISGHTALYWYRQSLGQGLEFLIYFQGNSAPDKSGLPSDRFSAERTGGSVSTLTIQRTQQEDSAVYLCASSFGQGLSAIYFGEGSWLTVV.

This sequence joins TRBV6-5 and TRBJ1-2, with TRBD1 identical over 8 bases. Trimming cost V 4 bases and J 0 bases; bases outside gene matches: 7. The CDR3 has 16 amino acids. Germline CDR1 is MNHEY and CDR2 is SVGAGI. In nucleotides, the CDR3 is TGTGCCAGCAGTTCCCGGGACAGGTTTACTAACTATGGCTACACCTTC. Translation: CASSSRDRFTNYGYTF.

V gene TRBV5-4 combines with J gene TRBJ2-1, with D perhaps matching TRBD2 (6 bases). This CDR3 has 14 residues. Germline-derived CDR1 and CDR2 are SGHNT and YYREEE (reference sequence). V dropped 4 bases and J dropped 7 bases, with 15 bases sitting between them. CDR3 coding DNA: TGTGCCAGCAGCCTGGCGGGGAGGATGAATGAGCAGTTCTTC. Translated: CASSLAGRMNEQFF.

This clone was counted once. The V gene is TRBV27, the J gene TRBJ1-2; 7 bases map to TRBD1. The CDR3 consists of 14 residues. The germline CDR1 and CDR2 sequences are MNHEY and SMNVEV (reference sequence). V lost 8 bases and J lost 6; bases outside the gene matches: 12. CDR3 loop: CASRETGPSDGYTF. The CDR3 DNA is TGTGCCAGCCGAGAGACAGGGCCCTCGGATGGCTACACCTTC.

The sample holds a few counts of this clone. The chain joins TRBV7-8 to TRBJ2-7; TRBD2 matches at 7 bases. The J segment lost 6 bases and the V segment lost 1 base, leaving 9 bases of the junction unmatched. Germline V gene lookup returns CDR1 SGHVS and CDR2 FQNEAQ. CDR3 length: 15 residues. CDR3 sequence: CASSLEVIGRVEQYF. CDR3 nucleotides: TGTGCCAGCAGCTTAGAAGTGATAGGGAGGGTCGAGCAGTACTTC.

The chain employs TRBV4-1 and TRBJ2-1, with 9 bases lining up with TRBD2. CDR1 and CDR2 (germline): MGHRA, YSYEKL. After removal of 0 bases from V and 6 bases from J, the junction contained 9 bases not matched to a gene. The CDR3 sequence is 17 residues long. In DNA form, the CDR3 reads TGCGCCAGCAGCCAAGATCCCACAGCGGGAGGCACCAATGAGCAGTTCTTC. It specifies CASSQDPTAGGTNEQFF.

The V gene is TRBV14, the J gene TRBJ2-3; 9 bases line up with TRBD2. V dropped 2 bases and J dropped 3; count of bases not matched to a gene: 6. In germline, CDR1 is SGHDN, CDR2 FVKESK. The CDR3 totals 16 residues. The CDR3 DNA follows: TGTGCCAGCAGCCAACGGCTAGCGGGGAGGACAGATACGCAGTATTTT. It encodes CASSQRLAGRTDTQYF.

The CDR3: CSVEGYSDSGNTIYF. CDR3 in DNA: TGCAGCGTTGAAGGATACAGTGACTCTGGAAACACCATATATTTT. The V call is TRBV29-1, the J call TRBJ1-3; D remains ambiguous. This CDR3 is built from 15 residues. Germline V gene data show CDR1 as SQVTM and CDR2 as ANQGSEA. V was cut by 1 base and J by 0 bases, with 10 bases left in between.

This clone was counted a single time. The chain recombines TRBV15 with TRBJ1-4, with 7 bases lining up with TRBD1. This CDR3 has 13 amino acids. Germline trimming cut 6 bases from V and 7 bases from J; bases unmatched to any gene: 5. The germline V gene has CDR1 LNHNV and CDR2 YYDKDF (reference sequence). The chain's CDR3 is CATSYRGGEKLFF. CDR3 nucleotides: TGTGCCACCAGTTACAGGGGTGGTGAAAAACTGTTTTTT.

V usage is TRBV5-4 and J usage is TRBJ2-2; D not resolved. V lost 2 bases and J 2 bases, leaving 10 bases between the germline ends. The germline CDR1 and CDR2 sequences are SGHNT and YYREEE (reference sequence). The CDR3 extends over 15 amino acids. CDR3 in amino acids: CASSLVTENTGELFF. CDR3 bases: TGTGCCAGCAGCTTAGTAACAGAAAACACCGGGGAGCTGTTTTTT.

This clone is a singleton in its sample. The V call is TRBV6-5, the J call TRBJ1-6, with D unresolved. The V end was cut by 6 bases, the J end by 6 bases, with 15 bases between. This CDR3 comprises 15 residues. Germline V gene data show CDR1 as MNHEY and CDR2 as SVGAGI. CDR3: CASSPSGGGNSPLHF. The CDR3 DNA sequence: TGTGCCAGCAGCCCGTCGGGTGGAGGTAATTCACCCCTCCACTTT.

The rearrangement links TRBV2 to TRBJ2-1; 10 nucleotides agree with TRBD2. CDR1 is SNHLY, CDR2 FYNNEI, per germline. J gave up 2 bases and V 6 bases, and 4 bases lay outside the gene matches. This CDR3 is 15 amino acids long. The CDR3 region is CASSQLAGTYNEQFF. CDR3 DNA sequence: TGTGCCAGCAGCCAACTAGCGGGGACCTACAATGAGCAGTTCTTC.

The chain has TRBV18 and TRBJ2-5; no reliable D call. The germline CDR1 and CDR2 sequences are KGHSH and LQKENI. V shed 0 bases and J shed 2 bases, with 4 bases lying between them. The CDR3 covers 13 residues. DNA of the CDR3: TGTGCCAGCTCACCACCTAGTCAAGAGACCCAGTACTTC. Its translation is CASSPPSQETQYF. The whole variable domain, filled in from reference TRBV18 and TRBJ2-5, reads NAGVMQNPRHLVRRRGQEARLRCSPMKGHSHVYWYRQLPEEGLKFMVYLQKENIIDESGMPKERFSAEFPKEGPSILRIQQVVRGDSAAYFCASSPPSQETQYFGPGTRLLVL.